The rows below give T cell receptor beta chains drawn from one sample of a study of T-cell reconstitution after alpha-beta-depleted transplantation in children. TCRdb reprocessed the PCR reads with MiXCR, giving one entry per CDR3 protein. The profile shows some 400,000 distinct CDR3 sequences, roughly 20% of them singletons. The material was PBMCs from the stem cell graft donor, obtained from the stem cell graft. The receptor set was obtained from a human donor who donated a stem cell graft to a child with acute myeloid leukemia. Both conserved end residues are part of each CDR3. A D gene is named only where the DNA matches it firmly. A clone size is listed for some rows: how often the clone was seen (once, few, many), or a class if it is expanded.

length	D	size	V	J	DNA	CDR3
15	-	few	TRBV29-1	TRBJ2-1	TGCAGCGTTGACCCACGGGACTTTTCCTACAATGAGCAGTTCTTC	CSVDPRDFSYNEQFF
14	TRBD2	few	TRBV20-1	TRBJ2-1	TGCAGTGCTGAGCCGGGACTAGCGGGCAATGAGCAGTTCTTC	CSAEPGLAGNEQFF
14	-	many	TRBV6-5	TRBJ1-5	TGTGCCAGCAGCCCCTGGGATAGCAATCAGCCCCAGCATTTT	CASSPWDSNQPQHF
14	-	few	TRBV10-3	TRBJ2-1	TGTGCCATCAGTGTGGACCCTCTGTACAATGAGCAGTTCTTC	CAISVDPLYNEQFF
13	TRBD1	-	TRBV5-1	TRBJ2-7	TGCGCCAGCGGGACAGGGCAGGTCGACGAGCAGTACTTC	CASGTGQVDEQYF
15	TRBD2	few	TRBV20-1	TRBJ2-7	TGCAGTGCTAGATCCCTGACTAGCGGGTCCTACGAGCAGTACTTC	CSARSLTSGSYEQYF
13	-	-	TRBV15	TRBJ1-5	TGTGCCACCAGCAGGGATTTGACAGAGCCCCAGCATTTT	CATSRDLTEPQHF
12	-	many	TRBV20-1	TRBJ2-5	TGCAGTGCGGGGCAAATCGGGGAGACCCAGTACTTC	CSAGQIGETQYF
16	-	-	TRBV15	TRBJ2-5	TGTGCCACCAGCAGACAGGTTTCAGGGACCCAAGAGACCCAGTACTTC	CATSRQVSGTQETQYF
14	-	-	TRBV20-1	TRBJ2-7	TGCAGTGCTAGAGATTGGAGGAGCTCCTACGAGCAGTACTTC	CSARDWRSSYEQYF
13	-	many	TRBV12-3/TRBV12-4	TRBJ2-5	TGTGCCAGCAGTTTACCGACAGAAGAGACCCAGTACTTC	CASSLPTEETQYF
14	-	-	TRBV10-3	TRBJ1-1	TGTGCCATCAAGCGACAGTCAGAGAACACTGAAGCTTTCTTT	CAIKRQSENTEAFF
13	TRBD2	-	TRBV20-1	TRBJ2-1	TGCAGTGCTAGAACCCGGGGGGGCGATGAGCAGTTCTTC	CSARTRGGDEQFF
13	-	few	TRBV15	TRBJ2-3	TGTGCCACCAGCTTTGGGGCCACAGATACGCAGTATTTT	CATSFGATDTQYF
14	-	many	TRBV5-1	TRBJ1-4	TGCGCCAGCATCGGACGGCCAACTAATGAAAAACTGTTTTTT	CASIGRPTNEKLFF
17	TRBD1	-	TRBV11-2	TRBJ2-7	TGTGCCAGCAGCTCTAATCCGACAGGGGGGGGGTTCTACGAGCAGTACTTC	CASSSNPTGGGFYEQYF
13	-	few	TRBV20-1	TRBJ2-3	TGCAGTGCCTCTAGCGTATACACAGATACGCAGTATTTT	CSASSVYTDTQYF
14	-	few	TRBV12-3/TRBV12-4	TRBJ1-5	TGTGCCAGCAGTTTAGGGAGGACAAATCAGCCCCAGCATTTT	CASSLGRTNQPQHF
16	-	-	TRBV11-2	TRBJ2-5	TGTGCCAGCAGCCCCAGCCAGGGGCAGGGTACGAAGACCCAGTACTTC	CASSPSQGQGTKTQYF
17	-	-	TRBV5-4	TRBJ2-7	TGTGCCAGCAGCTCTACTCTGGGGCGCGGGATCACCTACGAGCAGTACTTC	CASSSTLGRGITYEQYF
16	-	once	TRBV27	TRBJ1-2	TGTGCCAGCAGCAACCATCCCAGGGATCTGTCAAGGGGCTACACCTTC	CASSNHPRDLSRGYTF
14	-	few	TRBV7-2	TRBJ2-7	TGTGCCAGCAGCTTAGCGGGAGTAATCCGCGAGCAGTACTTC	CASSLAGVIREQYF
14	TRBD2	many	TRBV7-2	TRBJ2-1	TGTGCCAGCAGCTTGCGGGAGACCTACAATGAGCAGTTCTTC	CASSLRETYNEQFF
15	-	-	TRBV27	TRBJ2-7	TGTGCCAGCAGTTTATATCTGGGCATGTCCAACGAGCAGTACTTC	CASSLYLGMSNEQYF
16	TRBD2	-	TRBV9	TRBJ2-1	TGTGCCAGCAGCGTAGAAACTAGCGGGACTTACAATGAGCAGTTCTTC	CASSVETSGTYNEQFF
17	TRBD1	few	TRBV6-5	TRBJ1-2	TGTGCCAGCAGTTACTCGGGATTCACAGACAGGGGACGGGGCTACACCTTC	CASSYSGFTDRGRGYTF
14	-	-	TRBV20-1	TRBJ1-1	TGCAGTGCTAGATGGACAATGCGGAACACTGAAGCTTTCTTT	CSARWTMRNTEAFF
15	TRBD1	few	TRBV24-1	TRBJ2-3	TGTGCCACCAGCACTACTGGACAGGGGGGATATACGCAGTATTTT	CATSTTGQGGYTQYF
11	-	-	TRBV20-1	TRBJ2-3	TGCAGTGCTAAAGTGGGAGATACGCAGTATTTT	CSAKVGDTQYF
15	TRBD1	-	TRBV15	TRBJ2-2	TGTGCCACCAGCCGCGGGACAGGGGGGGCCGGGGAGCTGTTTTTT	CATSRGTGGAGELFF
12	-	-	TRBV6-6	TRBJ2-7	TGTGCCAGCAGTTACGGGGCCTGGGAGCAGTACTTC	CASSYGAWEQYF
17	TRBD1	-	TRBV5-5	TRBJ1-5	TGTGCCAGCAGCACGGGACAGGGGTTTAAGAGCAATCAGCCCCAGCATTTT	CASSTGQGFKSNQPQHF
16	TRBD2	-	TRBV27	TRBJ2-7	TGTGCCAGCAGTTCTACTAGCGGGACGCCCACAGACGAGCAGTACTTC	CASSSTSGTPTDEQYF
14	TRBD1	many	TRBV29-1	TRBJ2-5	TGCAGCGTTGAGACTTTTAGGGGGCGCGAGACCCAGTACTTC	CSVETFRGRETQYF
17	TRBD2	few	TRBV4-1	TRBJ2-1	TGCGCCAGCAGCCAAGATAACACGGGAGGGTTGCACAATGAGCAGTTCTTC	CASSQDNTGGLHNEQFF
15	-	many	TRBV6-1	TRBJ2-1	TGTGCCAGCAAGTCGGTAAGGAGCTCCTACAATGAGCAGTTCTTC	CASKSVRSSYNEQFF
15	-	-	TRBV20-1	TRBJ1-1	TGCAGTGCTAGTTCCACCCAGGTTACTAACACTGAAGCTTTCTTT	CSASSTQVTNTEAFF
14	-	-	TRBV20-1	TRBJ2-1	TGCAGTGCTAGAGATATTGGACTGAATATTGAGCAGTTCTTC	CSARDIGLNIEQFF